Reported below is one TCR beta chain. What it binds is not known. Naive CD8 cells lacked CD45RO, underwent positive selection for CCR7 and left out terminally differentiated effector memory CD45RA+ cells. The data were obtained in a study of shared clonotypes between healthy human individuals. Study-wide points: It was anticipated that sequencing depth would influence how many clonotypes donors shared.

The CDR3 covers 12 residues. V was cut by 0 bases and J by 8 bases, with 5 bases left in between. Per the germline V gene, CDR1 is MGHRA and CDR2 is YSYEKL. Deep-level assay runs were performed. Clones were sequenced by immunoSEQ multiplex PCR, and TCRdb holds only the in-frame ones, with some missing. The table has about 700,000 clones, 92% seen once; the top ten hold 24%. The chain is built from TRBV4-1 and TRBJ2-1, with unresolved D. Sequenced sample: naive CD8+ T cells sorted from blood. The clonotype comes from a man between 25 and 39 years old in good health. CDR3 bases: TGCGCCAGCAGCCAAGATGAAGATGAGCAGTTCTTC. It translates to CASSQDEDEQFF.